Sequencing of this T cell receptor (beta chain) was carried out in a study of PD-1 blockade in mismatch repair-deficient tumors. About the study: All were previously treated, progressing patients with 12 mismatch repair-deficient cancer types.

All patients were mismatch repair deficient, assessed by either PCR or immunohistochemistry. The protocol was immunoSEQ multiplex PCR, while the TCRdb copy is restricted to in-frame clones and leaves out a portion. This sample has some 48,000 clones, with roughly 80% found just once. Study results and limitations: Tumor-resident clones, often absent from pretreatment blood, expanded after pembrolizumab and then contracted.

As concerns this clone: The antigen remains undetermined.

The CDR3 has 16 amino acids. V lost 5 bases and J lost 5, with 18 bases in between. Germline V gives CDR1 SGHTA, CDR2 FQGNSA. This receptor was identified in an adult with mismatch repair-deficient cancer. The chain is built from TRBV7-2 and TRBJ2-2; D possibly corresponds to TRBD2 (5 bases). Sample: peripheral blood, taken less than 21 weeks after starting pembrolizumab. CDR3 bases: TGTGCCAGCAGCCGTAGCGCTACACCGGGGACCGGGGAGCTGTTTTTT. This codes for CASSRSATPGTGELFF.